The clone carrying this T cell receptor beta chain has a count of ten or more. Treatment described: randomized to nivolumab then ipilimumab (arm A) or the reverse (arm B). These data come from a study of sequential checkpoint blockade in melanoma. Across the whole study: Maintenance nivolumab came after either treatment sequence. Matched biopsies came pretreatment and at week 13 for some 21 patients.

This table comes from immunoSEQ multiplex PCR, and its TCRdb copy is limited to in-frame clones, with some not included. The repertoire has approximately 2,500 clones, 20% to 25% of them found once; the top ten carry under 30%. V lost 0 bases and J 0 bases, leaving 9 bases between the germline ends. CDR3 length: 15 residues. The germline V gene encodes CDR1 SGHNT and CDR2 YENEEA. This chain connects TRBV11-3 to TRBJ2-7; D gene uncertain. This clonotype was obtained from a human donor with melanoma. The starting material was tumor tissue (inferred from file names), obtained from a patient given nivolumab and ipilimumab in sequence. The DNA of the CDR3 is TGTGCCAGCAGCTTAGAACCCCTATTCTCCTACGAGCAGTACTTC. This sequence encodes CASSLEPLFSYEQYF.